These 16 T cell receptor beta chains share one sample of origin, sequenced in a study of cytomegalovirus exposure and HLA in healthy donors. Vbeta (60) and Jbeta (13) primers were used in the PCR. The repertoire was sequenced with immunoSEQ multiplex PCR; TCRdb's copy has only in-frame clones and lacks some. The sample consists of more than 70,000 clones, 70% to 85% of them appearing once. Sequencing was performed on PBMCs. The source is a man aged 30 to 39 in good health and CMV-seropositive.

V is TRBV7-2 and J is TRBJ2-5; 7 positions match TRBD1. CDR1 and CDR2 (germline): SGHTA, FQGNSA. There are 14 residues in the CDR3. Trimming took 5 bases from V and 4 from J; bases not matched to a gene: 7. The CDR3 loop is CASSLYNRGETQYF. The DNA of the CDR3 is TGTGCCAGCAGCCTATACAACAGGGGAGAGACCCAGTACTTC.

The CDR3 coding sequence is TGTGCCATCAGTGAGTCGAACAGGGGAAGAGGCTACACCTTC. It codes for CAISESNRGRGYTF. The J gene is TRBJ1-2, the V gene TRBV10-3; TRBD1 aligns across 7 bases. The CDR3 has 14 amino acids. The V segment lost 0 bases and the J segment 8 bases; nucleotides outside the gene matches: 6. Germline V gene data show CDR1 as ENHRY and CDR2 as SYGVKD.

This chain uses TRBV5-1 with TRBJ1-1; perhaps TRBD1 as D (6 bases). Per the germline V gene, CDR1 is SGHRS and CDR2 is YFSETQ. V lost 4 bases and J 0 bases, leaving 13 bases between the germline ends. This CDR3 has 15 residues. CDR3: CASSLQTGVNTEAFF. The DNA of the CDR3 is TGCGCCAGCAGCCTCCAGACAGGAGTGAACACTGAAGCTTTCTTT.

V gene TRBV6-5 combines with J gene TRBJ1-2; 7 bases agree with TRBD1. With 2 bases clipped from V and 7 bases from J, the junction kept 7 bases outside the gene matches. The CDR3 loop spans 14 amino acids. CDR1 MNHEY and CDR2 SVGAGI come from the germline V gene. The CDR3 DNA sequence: TGTGCCAGCAGTTACGACAGGGTGACAGGTGGCTACACCTTC. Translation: CASSYDRVTGGYTF.

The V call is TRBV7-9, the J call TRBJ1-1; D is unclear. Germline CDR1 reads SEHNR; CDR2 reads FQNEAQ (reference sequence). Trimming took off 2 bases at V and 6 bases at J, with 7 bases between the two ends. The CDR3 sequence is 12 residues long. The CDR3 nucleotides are TGTGCCAGCAGCTTAATCGGTCCTGAAGCTTTCTTT. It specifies CASSLIGPEAFF.

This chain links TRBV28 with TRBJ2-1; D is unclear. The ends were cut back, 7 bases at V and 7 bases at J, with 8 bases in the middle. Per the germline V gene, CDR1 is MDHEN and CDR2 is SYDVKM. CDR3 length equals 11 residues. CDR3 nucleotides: TGTGCCAGCACCACATCTAATGAGCAGTTCTTC. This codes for CASTTSNEQFF.

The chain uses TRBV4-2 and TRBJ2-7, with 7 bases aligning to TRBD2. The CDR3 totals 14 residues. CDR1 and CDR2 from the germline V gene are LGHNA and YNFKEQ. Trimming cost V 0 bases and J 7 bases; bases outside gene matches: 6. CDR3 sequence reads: CASSQDGLGREQYF. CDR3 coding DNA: TGTGCCAGCAGCCAAGACGGCCTCGGGAGGGAGCAGTACTTC.

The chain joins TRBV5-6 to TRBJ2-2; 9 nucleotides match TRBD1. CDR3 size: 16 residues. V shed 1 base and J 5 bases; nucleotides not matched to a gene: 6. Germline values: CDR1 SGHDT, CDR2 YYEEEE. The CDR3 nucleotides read TGTGCCAGCAGCTTGCTCGACAGGGGGAGGACCGGGGAGCTGTTTTTT. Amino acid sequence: CASSLLDRGRTGELFF.

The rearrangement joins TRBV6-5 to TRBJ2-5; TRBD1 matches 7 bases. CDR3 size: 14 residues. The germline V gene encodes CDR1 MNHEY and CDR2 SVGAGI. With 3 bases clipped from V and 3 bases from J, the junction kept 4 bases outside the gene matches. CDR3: CASSYRDSEETQYF. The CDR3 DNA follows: TGTGCCAGCAGTTATAGGGACAGCGAAGAGACCCAGTACTTC.

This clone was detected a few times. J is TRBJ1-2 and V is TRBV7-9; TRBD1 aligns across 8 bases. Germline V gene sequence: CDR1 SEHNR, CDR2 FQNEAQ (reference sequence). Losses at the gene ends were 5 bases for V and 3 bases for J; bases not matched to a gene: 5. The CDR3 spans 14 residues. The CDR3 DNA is TGTGCCAGCAGCGGCAGGGGGCGCGACTATGGCTACACCTTC. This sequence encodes CASSGRGRDYGYTF. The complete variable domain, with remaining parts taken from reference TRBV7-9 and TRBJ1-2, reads DTGVSQNPRHKITKRGQNVTFRCDPISEHNRLYWYRQTLGQGPEFLTYFQNEAQLEKSRLLSDRFSAERPKGSFSTLEIQRTEQGDSAMYLCASSGRGRDYGYTFGSGTRLTVV.

CDR3 DNA: TGTGCCAGCAGCTTACCCGTACCGGCCGCGGCTCATGGCTACACCTTC. As protein: CASSLPVPAAAHGYTF. The J gene is TRBJ1-2, the V gene TRBV7-9; D call uncertain. Germline V gene data show CDR1 as SEHNR and CDR2 as FQNEAQ (reference sequence). V lost 2 bases to trimming and J lost 6 bases, with 19 bases between them. The CDR3 is 16 amino acids.

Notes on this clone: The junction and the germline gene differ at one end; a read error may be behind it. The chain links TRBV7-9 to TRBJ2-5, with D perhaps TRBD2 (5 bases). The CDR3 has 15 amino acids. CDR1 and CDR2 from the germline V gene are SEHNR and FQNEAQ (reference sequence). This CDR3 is CSSSLERDRHETQYF. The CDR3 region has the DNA TGTTCCAGCAGCTTAGAACGGGATCGTCACGAGACCCAGTACTTC.

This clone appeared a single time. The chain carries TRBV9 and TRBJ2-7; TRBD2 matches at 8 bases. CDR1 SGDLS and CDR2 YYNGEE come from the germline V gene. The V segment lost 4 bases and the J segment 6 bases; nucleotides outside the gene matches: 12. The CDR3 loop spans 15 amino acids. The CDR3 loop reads CASSREGHPGVEQYF. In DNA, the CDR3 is TGTGCCAGCAGCCGGGAGGGCCATCCCGGGGTCGAGCAGTACTTC. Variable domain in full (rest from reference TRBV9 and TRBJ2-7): DSGVTQTPKHLITATGQRVTLRCSPRSGDLSVYWYQQSLDQGLQFLIQYYNGEERAKGNILERFSAQQFPDLHSELNLSSLELGDSALYFCASSREGHPGVEQYFGPGTRLTVT.

CDR3 bases: TGTGCCAGCAGTTTCAGTGGAGCGCTTGAAGCTTTCTTT. It codes for CASSFSGALEAFF. The chain recombines TRBV27 with TRBJ1-1; D uncertain. Per the germline V gene, CDR1 is MNHEY and CDR2 is SMNVEV (reference sequence). V was pared by 3 bases and J by 7 bases, with 12 bases between. The CDR3 consists of 13 residues.

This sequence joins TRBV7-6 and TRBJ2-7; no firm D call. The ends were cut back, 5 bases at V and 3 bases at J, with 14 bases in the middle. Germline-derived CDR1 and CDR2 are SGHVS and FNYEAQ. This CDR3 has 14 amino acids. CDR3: CASSLTPGRYEQYF. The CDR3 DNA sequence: TGTGCCAGCAGCCTGACTCCGGGTCGCTACGAGCAGTACTTC.

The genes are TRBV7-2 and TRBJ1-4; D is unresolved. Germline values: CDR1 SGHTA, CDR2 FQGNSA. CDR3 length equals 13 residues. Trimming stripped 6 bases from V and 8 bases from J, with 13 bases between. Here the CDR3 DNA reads TGTGCCAGCAGATGGGCCCAAGGCGAAAAACTGTTTTTT. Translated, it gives CASRWAQGEKLFF.